This passage covers 17 T cell receptor beta chains from one sample sequenced in a study of T-cell reconstitution after alpha-beta-depleted transplantation in children. Using unique molecular identifiers, the investigators prepared the TCRbeta library. TCRdb re-analysed the PCR reads in MiXCR, keeping a single row per CDR3 protein. There are about 280,000 distinct CDR3 sequences in the sample; around 10% occur only once, and around 24% lies in the top ten. This sample comprised peripheral blood, obtained 180 days after TCRalphabeta/CD19-depleted stem cell transplant. All receptors come from a male patient aged 2 to 9 who had a stem cell transplant for chronic granulomatous disease, so the T cells may come from the graft donor.

In this sample, this clonotype turned up many times. This chain connects TRBV18 to TRBJ2-5; 7 positions agree with TRBD1. Unmatched junction bases numbered 4, after V lost 1 base and J lost 2 bases. Germline V lookup: CDR1 KGHSH, CDR2 LQKENI. The CDR3 is made up of 15 amino acids. The CDR3 loop reads CASSPQGARQETQYF. CDR3 bases: TGTGCCAGCTCACCACAGGGGGCGAGACAAGAGACCCAGTACTTC.

This clonotype was seen repeatedly, ten times or more. The chain is built from TRBV6-5 and TRBJ2-7; 8 bases are a match to TRBD1. Germline V gives CDR1 MNHEY, CDR2 SVGAGI. The J segment lost 5 bases and the V segment lost 5 bases, leaving 8 bases of the junction unmatched. CDR3 size: 14 residues. In DNA, the CDR3 is TGTGCCAGCAGTAACCCGGACAGGGAAGACGAGCAGTACTTC. Residues: CASSNPDREDEQYF.

There are many counts of this clonotype. V gene TRBV12-3 or TRBV12-4 combines with J gene TRBJ2-2; a possible D gene is TRBD2 (6 bases). CDR3 size: 16 residues. Trimming took off 6 bases at V and 5 bases at J, with 19 bases between the two ends. CDR3 DNA sequence: TGTGCCAGCAGCTATCGGGTGGGGGGAGGTACCGGGGAGCTGTTTTTT. Translating gives CASSYRVGGGTGELFF.

Many counts were recorded for this clonotype. A read error may account for a junction end that differs from germline. The CDR3 DNA reads as TGCAGTGCCAGAGCCCAGAAACCGCTGGGCACTGAAGCTTTCTTT. Its protein product is CSARAQKPLGTEAFF. V gene TRBV20-1 combines with J gene TRBJ1-1; D not resolved. From germline, CDR1 is DFQATT and CDR2 SNEGSKA (reference sequence). The CDR3 totals 15 residues.

This clonotype appeared many times. This chain uses TRBV20-1 with TRBJ2-1; maybe TRBD1 (5 bases). CDR1 and CDR2 (germline): DFQATT, SNEGSKA (reference sequence). V dropped 6 bases and J dropped 4 bases, with 13 bases sitting between them. The CDR3 loop spans 13 amino acids. The CDR3 DNA is TGCAGTGCACCGCCGACAGCATACAATGAGCAGTTCTTC. Translation: CSAPPTAYNEQFF.

Many counts were recorded for this clonotype. The gene calls are TRBV25-1 and TRBJ1-5, with D tentatively TRBD1 (6 bases). The V and J ends lost 2 bases and 5 bases respectively, with 7 bases between them. The germline V gene has CDR1 MGHDK and CDR2 SYGVNS. The CDR3 consists of 13 residues. CDR3 in amino acids: CASSEQGYQPQHF. The CDR3 DNA reads as TGTGCCAGCAGTGAACAGGGGTATCAGCCCCAGCATTTT.

This clonotype was seen repeatedly, ten times or more. J is TRBJ1-2 and V is TRBV18, with 9 bases aligning to TRBD1. The germline gives CDR1 KGHSH, CDR2 LQKENI. The CDR3 runs to 13 residues. With 1 base clipped from V and 7 bases from J, the junction kept 1 base outside the gene matches. The CDR3 here is CASSPRDRAGYTF. In DNA form, the CDR3 reads TGTGCCAGCTCACCACGGGACAGGGCTGGCTACACCTTC.

The rearrangement uses TRBV7-9 and TRBJ1-5; 8 bases match TRBD1. CDR1 and CDR2 from the germline V gene are SEHNR and FQNEAQ (reference sequence). The CDR3 is 14 residues long. The J segment lost 4 bases and the V segment lost 1 base, leaving 0 bases of the junction unmatched. The CDR3 sequence: CASSLDRGNQPQHF. The CDR3 bases are TGTGCCAGCAGCTTAGACAGGGGGAATCAGCCCCAGCATTTT. Full variable domain (missing parts from reference TRBV7-9 and TRBJ1-5): DTGVSQNPRHKITKRGQNVTFRCDPISEHNRLYWYRQTLGQGPEFLTYFQNEAQLEKSRLLSDRFSAERPKGSFSTLEIQRTEQGDSAMYLCASSLDRGNQPQHFGDGTRLSIL.

The rearrangement joins TRBV27 to TRBJ2-1; TRBD2 agrees at 7 bases. Trimming cost V 7 bases and J 6 bases; bases outside gene matches: 0. There are 11 residues in the CDR3. Looked up from germline, CDR1 is MNHEY and CDR2 is SMNVEV (reference sequence). The CDR3, as DNA: TGTGCCAGCACGGGAGGCAATGAGCAGTTCTTC. This encodes CASTGGNEQFF.

This clonotype has at least ten counts. The CDR3 here is CASSRLAGGLEQYF. CDR3 nucleotide sequence: TGTGCCAGCAGCAGGCTAGCGGGAGGATTAGAGCAGTACTTC. The rearrangement uses TRBV6-1 and TRBJ2-7; 11 nucleotides line up with TRBD2. Germline values: CDR1 MNHNS, CDR2 SASEGT. Losses at the gene ends were 6 bases for V and 7 bases for J; bases not matched to a gene: 8. The CDR3 has 14 residues.

In this sample, this clonotype turned up many times. This sequence joins TRBV7-2 and TRBJ2-6, with 10 bases lining up with TRBD2. Germline trimming cut 10 bases from V and 3 bases from J; bases unmatched to any gene: 9. CDR1 is SGHTA, CDR2 FQGNSA, per germline. The CDR3 contains 16 residues. The CDR3 reads CATSGTSVFGANVLTF. The CDR3 region has the DNA TGTGCCACTTCCGGGACTAGCGTATTTGGGGCCAACGTCCTGACTTTC.

This clonotype showed up many times. The V call is TRBV29-1, the J call TRBJ1-2, with D unclear. Looked up from germline, CDR1 is SQVTM and CDR2 is ANQGSEA. This CDR3 contains 12 residues. Trimming removed 4 bases at V and 6 bases at J, with 12 bases between. CDR3 nucleotides: TGCAGCGTTGTGGTAGGATTTGATGGCTACACCTTC. This gives the protein CSVVVGFDGYTF.

This clonotype was counted ten times or more. This rearrangement joins TRBV24-1 to TRBJ2-1; no firm D call. This CDR3 comprises 16 residues. CDR1 and CDR2 (germline): KGHDR, SFDVKD. V shed 2 bases and J shed 0 bases, with 10 bases lying between them. CDR3 bases: TGTGCCACCAGTGATTCGTGGCCAAGCTCCTACAATGAGCAGTTCTTC. This translates into CATSDSWPSSYNEQFF.

This chain links TRBV19 with TRBJ2-7; TRBD1 or TRBD2 may be the D gene (6 bases each). The germline CDR1 and CDR2 sequences are LNHDA and SQIVND (reference sequence). This CDR3 comprises 14 residues. V was cut by 4 bases and J by 4 bases, with 14 bases left in between. In DNA, the CDR3 is TGTGCCAGTAGTACCGCCGGGGGACAATACGAGCAGTACTTC. Residues: CASSTAGGQYEQYF.

This clonotype was observed at least ten times. The V gene is TRBV6-1, the J gene TRBJ1-5; D unresolved. V was cut by 1 base and J by 4 bases, with 8 bases left in between. From germline, CDR1 is MNHNS and CDR2 SASEGT. The CDR3 length is 14 residues. CDR3 in amino acids: CASSEGKENQPQHF. The CDR3 DNA reads TGTGCCAGCAGTGAAGGTAAAGAAAATCAGCCCCAGCATTTT.

Comment on this clonotype: A much larger clonotype is one base distant, so this may be a read error. This rearrangement joins TRBV7-8 to TRBJ2-7, with 7 bases that match TRBD2. Per the germline V gene, CDR1 is SGHVS and CDR2 is FQNEAQ. This CDR3 has 14 residues. CDR3 protein: CASSPGRGPYEQNF. In DNA form, the CDR3 reads TGTGCCAGCAGCCCTGGGAGGGGCCCTTACGAGCAGAACTTC.

In this sample, this clonotype turned up once. The V call is TRBV20-1, the J call TRBJ1-4; no reliable D call. The V gene lost 0 bases and the J gene lost 0 bases, with 8 bases spanning the gap. Germline CDR1 is DFQATT and CDR2 is SNEGSKA (reference sequence). This CDR3 contains 15 residues. CDR3 protein: CSARDGRATNEKLFF. The DNA for the CDR3 is TGCAGTGCTAGAGATGGGAGGGCAACTAATGAAAAACTGTTTTTT.